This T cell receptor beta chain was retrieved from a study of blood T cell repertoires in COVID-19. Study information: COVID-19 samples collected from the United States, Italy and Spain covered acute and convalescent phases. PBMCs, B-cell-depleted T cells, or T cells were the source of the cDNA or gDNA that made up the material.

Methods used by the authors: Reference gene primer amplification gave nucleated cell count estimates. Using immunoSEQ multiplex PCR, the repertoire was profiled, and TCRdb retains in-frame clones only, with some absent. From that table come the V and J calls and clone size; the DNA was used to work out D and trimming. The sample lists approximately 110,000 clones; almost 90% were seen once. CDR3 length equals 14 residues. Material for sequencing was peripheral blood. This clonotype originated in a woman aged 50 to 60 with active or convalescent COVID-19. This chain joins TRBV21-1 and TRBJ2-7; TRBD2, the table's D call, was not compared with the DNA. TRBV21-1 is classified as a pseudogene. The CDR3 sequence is CAPTEAARSYEQYF. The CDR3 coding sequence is TGTGCCCCCACGGAAGCGGCAAGATCCTACGAGCAGTACTTC.